What follows describes a single T cell receptor beta chain. This clone was observed a few times. This receptor's antigen is unknown. No base-level quality is on record; no much larger clone is a single base apart. V and J are truncated by 4 bases and 5 bases respectively, leaving an intervening sequence of 18 bases. The CDR3 has 15 amino acids, counting the end cysteine and phenylalanine. CDR3 DNA is the only sequence kept; it has 45 bases, read in frame from the first base. Per the germline V gene, SGDLS is the CDR1 and YYNGEE is the CDR2. The sample is drawn from a study of blood T cell repertoires in COVID-19 (dated by TCRdb to about 2020). In terms of the full investigation: Samples covering the acute and convalescent phases of COVID-19 were provided by collaborators in the United States, Italy and Spain. The material from the prospective study consisted of cDNA or gDNA derived from T cells, B-cell-depleted T cells, or PBMCs. Deeply sampled blood TCRbeta repertoires from subjects exposed to, actively infected with, or recovered from COVID-19 were included in the dataset. The repertoires were released in a freely available public database meant as a resource for research on the immune response to SARS-CoV-2. Samples came from the ongoing ImmuneRACE study (first 160 participants) plus 1,254 subjects from 6 global collaborators. Sample metadata almost always included a de-identified subject ID, COVID-19 status, age in years and sex. Where available, HLA class I and class II types were taken from metadata supplied by the sample provider and were not determined by assay-based typing. Results and caveats for the whole study, not just this receptor: The amount of clinical and demographic metadata varied by source and participant and was provided uncurated.

TCRbeta CDR3 regions were amplified from genomic DNA using the immunoSEQ Assay, a bias-controlled multiplex PCR. Concerning the study's data processing: The number of nucleated cells in each sample was estimated by amplification of reference gene primers within the assay. To quantify the absolute abundance of each unique TCRbeta CDR3 rearrangement, sequence reads were collapsed and filtered. For each sample, productive Simpson clonality was calculated as the square root of Simpson's diversity index over productive rearrangements. The immuneACCESS repertoire file appears here via TCRdb, limited to in-frame rearrangements. These files lack a portion of the clones; in checked studies, under half of the deficit traces to unresolved V genes, and the cause of the others is not known. D and trimming were read from the DNA, whereas the V and J calls and clone size are those reported in that table. Present in this sample are about 53,000 clones, more than 60% of which were seen just once. Of the sample, approximately 15% falls within the top ten clones.

The collaborating institutions used their own protocols to collect whole blood in K2EDTA tubes. For TCRbeta analysis, collaborator samples were shipped as frozen whole blood, as isolated PBMCs, or as DNA extracted from either sample type. The sequence was obtained from a human donor with active or convalescent COVID-19. The donor label of this sample is uncertain. The receptor chain draws on TRBV9 and TRBJ2-5; a tentative D match to TRBD1 spans 6 bases. Source material: peripheral blood. The CDR3 has the sequence CASSPQTWGHETQYF. The DNA is TGTGCCAGCAGCCCCCAGACCTGGGGGCACGAGACCCAGTACTTC.